A selection of T cell receptor beta chains follows, all from one sample in a study of blood T cell repertoires in COVID-19. Sequenced by immunoSEQ multiplex PCR; TCRdb stores in-frame clones only, minus some. The sample yields some 290,000 clones, about 88% seen once. Sequenced sample: peripheral blood. The receptors stem from a woman aged 30 to 39 with COVID-19, enrolled during active disease. CDR3s include the opening cysteine and the closing phenylalanine or tryptophan.

TRBV28	TRBJ2-5	CASTGGQETQYF
TRBV15	TRBJ2-7	CATSRARPLYEQYF
TRBV2	TRBJ2-7	CASSLNRASGFVEQYF
TRBV30	TRBJ1-1	CAWRTTMNTEAFF
TRBV28	TRBJ2-7	CASSFWTSGSNEQYF
TRBV2	TRBJ1-5	CASSRDRVGSNQPQHF
TRBV3-1/TRBV3-2	TRBJ2-5	CASSQPSRETQYF
TRBV27	TRBJ2-7	CASSLSSPRPRDEQYF
TRBV9	TRBJ1-5	CASSVQGAFNQPQHF
TRBV11-2	TRBJ2-5	CASSLQPTQETQYF
TRBV18	TRBJ2-1	CASSPFSRGGEQFF
TRBV27	TRBJ1-4	CASSGGQGYEKLFF
TRBV7-6	TRBJ2-7	CASSPLSGVPYEQYF
TRBV6-5	TRBJ2-1	CASTLGTGEFF
TRBV28	TRBJ2-3	CASSFPTFEGDTQYF
TRBV6-2/TRBV6-3	TRBJ2-7	CASSNPFKPSYEQYF
TRBV6-5	TRBJ2-3	CASSNSGRGSTDTQYF
TRBV28	TRBJ1-6	CASNKYNSPLHF
TRBV24-1	TRBJ2-1	CATSDAAGVGFF